This T cell receptor (beta chain) originates from a study of blood T cell repertoires in COVID-19. Study information: Samples came from the United States, Italy and Spain, spanning acute and convalescent COVID-19. In each case, the material was cDNA or gDNA derived from T cells, B-cell-depleted T cells, or PBMCs.

The CDR3 length is 17 residues. The V and J ends lost 2 bases and 5 bases respectively, with 19 bases between them. Germline assignment: CDR1 MDHEN and CDR2 SYDVKM. Per the authors' pipeline: Estimation of nucleated cell counts was performed using reference gene primer amplification. The table came from immunoSEQ multiplex PCR; TCRdb's copy has only in-frame clones and leaves some out. V and J calls plus clone size are reproduced from that table; the DNA served to infer D and trimming. The sample comprises roughly 87,000 clones, 86% of which are singletons, and roughly 25% rests with the top ten. The sequence came from a human donor in a cohort sampled during active COVID-19. The genes are TRBV28 and TRBJ2-1; D perhaps matches TRBD1 (7 bases). Sequenced input: peripheral blood. The CDR3 region is CASSLPLTGRLNNEQFF. In nucleotides, the CDR3 is TGTGCCAGCAGTTTACCCCTGACAGGGAGGTTAAACAATGAGCAGTTCTTC.